What follows are 25 T cell receptor beta chains derived from one specimen sequenced in a study of identical twins. TCRdb re-analysed the 5' RACE reads in MiXCR, keeping a single row per CDR3 protein. The table includes 600,000 to 850,000 distinct CDR3 sequences, about 18% detected once. This sample was also put to use in a study of T cells expressing NK-cell markers.

The specimen was PBMCs. Every receptor here comes from a woman aged 18 to 35 in good health.

This chain uses TRBV4-1 with TRBJ2-1; a possible D gene is TRBD2 (5 bases). The CDR3 consists of 15 residues. Between the trimmed V and J ends, which lost 5 bases and 4 bases, there was a span of 15 bases. Germline lookup yields CDR1 MGHRA and CDR2 YSYEKL. This chain's CDR3 is CASSFLGVPYNEQFF. DNA of the CDR3: TGCGCCAGCAGCTTTCTGGGAGTTCCGTACAATGAGCAGTTCTTC.

The genes are TRBV25-1 and TRBJ2-1; 9 nucleotides align to TRBD1. Germline CDR1 reads MGHDK; CDR2 reads SYGVNS. V shed 1 base and J 4 bases; nucleotides not matched to a gene: 5. The CDR3 runs to 16 residues. The CDR3 bases are TGTGCCAGCAGTGAATCCGGGACAGGGCCATACAATGAGCAGTTCTTC. This codes for CASSESGTGPYNEQFF.

In its sample, this clonotype was seen a few times. V is TRBV3-1 and J is TRBJ2-5; D might be TRBD1 (5 bases). V dropped 4 bases and J dropped 4 bases, with 10 bases sitting between them. This CDR3 is built from 13 residues. Germline assignment: CDR1 LGHDT and CDR2 YNNKEL (reference sequence). In DNA form, the CDR3 reads TGTGCCAGCAGCCGGACATATACAGAGACCCAGTACTTC. This gives the protein CASSRTYTETQYF.

This chain joins TRBV3-1 and TRBJ2-3; 9 bases agree with TRBD1. This CDR3 comprises 15 residues. Per germline, CDR1 LGHDT and CDR2 YNNKEL (reference sequence). Trimming removed 6 bases from V and 5 bases from J; junction bases left unmatched: 9. This chain's CDR3 is CASSWDRDFGDTQYF. The CDR3, as DNA: TGTGCCAGCAGTTGGGACAGGGACTTTGGAGATACGCAGTATTTT.

This clonotype was recorded a few times. The chain links TRBV6-4 to TRBJ1-1, with D perhaps TRBD1 (5 bases). Between the trimmed V and J ends, which lost 4 bases and 1 base, there was a span of 19 bases. Germline V lookup: CDR1 MRHNA, CDR2 SNTAGT. This CDR3 is 17 amino acids long. This CDR3 reads CASSVLLNRSRNTEAFF. The CDR3 nucleotides read TGTGCCAGCAGTGTACTCCTCAACAGGTCCAGGAACACTGAAGCTTTCTTT.

The chain is built from TRBV7-3 and TRBJ1-1; D is uncertain. The CDR3 is 13 residues long. V lost 5 bases, J lost 2 bases, and 9 bases lay in between. Germline CDR1 is SGHTA and CDR2 is FQGTGA. CDR3 coding DNA: TGTGCCAGCAGCCTCTTATATAACACTGAAGCTTTCTTT. Protein sequence: CASSLLYNTEAFF.

This clonotype was seen a few times. The genes are TRBV2 and TRBJ2-1, with 8 bases lining up with TRBD1. CDR1 and CDR2 (germline): SNHLY, FYNNEI. Trimming cost V 7 bases and J 9 bases; bases outside gene matches: 8. The CDR3 consists of 13 residues. The CDR3 DNA follows: TGTGCCAGCACCGGACAGGGTAGCGGTGAGCAGTTCTTC. It is translated as CASTGQGSGEQFF. Full variable domain (rest looked up from reference TRBV2 and TRBJ2-1): EPEVTQTPSHQVTQMGQEVILRCVPISNHLYFYWYRQILGQKVEFLVSFYNNEISEKSEIFDDQFSVERPDGSNFTLKIRSTKLEDSAMYFCASTGQGSGEQFFGPGTRLTVL.

Only a few counts were recorded for this clonotype. The chain joins TRBV5-1 to TRBJ2-7; TRBD2 matches at 7 bases. This CDR3 region has 15 residues. Germline CDR1 is SGHRS and CDR2 is YFSETQ. Losses at the gene ends were 1 base for V and 7 bases for J; bases not matched to a gene: 11. The CDR3 reads CASSLRGLSPLEQYF. The CDR3 nucleotides read TGCGCCAGCAGCTTGCGGGGACTATCGCCTTTGGAGCAGTACTTC. Looking up the rest from reference TRBV5-1 and TRBJ2-7 gives the full variable domain: KAGVTQTPRYLIKTRGQQVTLSCSPISGHRSVSWYQQTPGQGLQFLFEYFSETQRNKGNFPGRFSGRQFSNSRSEMNVSTLELGDSALYLCASSLRGLSPLEQYFGPGTRLTVT.

This clonotype was picked up many times. The CDR3 nucleotides read TGCAGTGCTAGAGCTCAGAGCAATCAGCCCCAGCATTTT. Protein: CSARAQSNQPQHF. V is TRBV20-1 and J is TRBJ1-5, with no clear D. Germline V gene sequence: CDR1 DFQATT, CDR2 SNEGSKA (reference sequence). The V gene lost 1 base and the J gene lost 1 base, with 5 bases spanning the gap. CDR3 length: 13 residues.

This clonotype has more than one count but fewer than ten. CDR3 sequence (DNA): TGTGCCAGCGAATCAGTAGCGGACGCCAATGAGCAGTTCTTC. As protein: CASESVADANEQFF. J is TRBJ2-1 and V is TRBV25-1, with D perhaps TRBD2 (6 bases). Germline loops: CDR1 MGHDK, CDR2 SYGVNS. This CDR3 spans 14 amino acids. V lost 8 bases, J lost 6 bases, and 17 bases lay in between.

This chain links TRBV6-2 or TRBV6-3 with TRBJ1-1; D gene unclear. This CDR3 spans 15 amino acids. V shed 6 bases and J shed 1 base, with 15 bases lying between them. Germline V CDR1 and CDR2: MNHEY, SVGEGT. The chain's CDR3 is CASRGPVEGNTEAFF. In DNA, the CDR3 is TGTGCCAGCAGGGGCCCGGTGGAGGGGAACACTGAAGCTTTCTTT.

This chain joins TRBV7-7 and TRBJ2-1, with 8 bases that match TRBD1. Germline V gene lookup returns CDR1 SSHAT and CDR2 FNYEAQ (reference sequence). The CDR3 contains 15 residues. Here the CDR3 reads CAGSSQGGGYNEQFF. In DNA form, the CDR3 reads TGTGCTGGCAGCTCACAGGGGGGAGGATACAATGAGCAGTTCTTC.

This CDR3 reads CASSLLSAAGVPQYF. The CDR3 coding sequence is TGTGCCAGCAGCTTACTTAGCGCAGCGGGGGTCCCCCAGTACTTC. The rearrangement uses TRBV7-2 and TRBJ2-5; 8 nucleotides align to TRBD2. This CDR3 has 15 residues. Germline V gives CDR1 SGHTA, CDR2 FQGNSA. After removal of 2 bases from V and 9 bases from J, the junction contained 11 bases not matched to a gene.

The chain is built from TRBV10-3 and TRBJ1-1; 9 bases are shared with TRBD1. J lost 5 bases, V lost 7 bases, and 5 bases had no gene match. CDR3 length: 13 residues. Germline CDR1 is ENHRY and CDR2 is SYGVKD. CDR3 coding DNA: TGTGCCATCACGGGACAGGGAAGAACTGAAGCTTTCTTT. Encoded protein: CAITGQGRTEAFF.

This clonotype was picked up a small number of times. The V call is TRBV10-2, the J call TRBJ2-1; a possible D gene is TRBD2 (7 bases). Trimming took 4 bases from V and 6 from J, leaving 13 bases between them. Germline V lookup: CDR1 WSHSY, CDR2 SAAADI. There are 14 residues in the CDR3. CDR3 DNA: TGCGCCAGCAGTGGCTGGCGGGGGCTCAATGAGCAGTTCTTC. Translating gives CASSGWRGLNEQFF.

The chain recombines TRBV12-3 or TRBV12-4 with TRBJ2-1; 10 nucleotides agree with TRBD2. V lost 7 bases to trimming and J lost 3 bases; unmatched junction nucleotides: 3. The CDR3 totals 14 residues. CDR3 sequence reads: CASTERGGYNEQFF. The CDR3 nucleotides are TGTGCCAGCACCGAGCGGGGGGGCTACAATGAGCAGTTCTTC.

The genes are TRBV12-3 or TRBV12-4 and TRBJ2-7; D is possibly TRBD1 or TRBD2 (6 bases each). Between the trimmed V and J ends, which lost 2 bases and 6 bases, there was a span of 14 bases. There are 14 residues in the CDR3. The CDR3 loop is CASSLLTGAAEQYF. CDR3 nucleotide sequence: TGTGCCAGCAGTTTACTGACGGGGGCCGCCGAGCAGTACTTC.

The table lists this clonotype with a few counts. This chain links TRBV20-1 with TRBJ2-3; perhaps D is TRBD1 or TRBD2 (5 bases each). CDR1 is DFQATT, CDR2 SNEGSKA, per germline (reference sequence). The V end lost 3 bases, the J end lost 8 bases, and 18 bases lay between the germline ends. CDR3 length equals 14 residues. The CDR3 coding sequence is TGCAGTGCTAGGACGGGGCCCCCAGAGGTTACGCAGTATTTT. It specifies CSARTGPPEVTQYF.

This clonotype was counted ten times or more. V usage is TRBV12-3 or TRBV12-4 and J usage is TRBJ1-1, with unresolved D. The CDR3 totals 13 residues. The V end lost 3 bases, the J end lost 1 base, and 6 bases lay between the germline ends. Written as DNA, the CDR3 is TGTGCCAGCAGTTTTGCAGGGAACACTGAAGCTTTCTTT. This encodes CASSFAGNTEAFF.

The rearrangement joins TRBV5-1 to TRBJ1-5; D unresolved. CDR3 size: 13 residues. Germline CDR1 reads SGHRS; CDR2 reads YFSETQ. V lost 0 bases to trimming and J lost 8 bases, with 9 bases between them. The CDR3 DNA sequence: TGCGCCAGCAGCTTGGTCCCCGGGGAGCCCCAGCATTTT. Its protein product is CASSLVPGEPQHF.

The CDR3, as DNA: TGTGCCAGCAGTTTACGACAGAGGCAGTACTTC. Encoded protein: CASSLRQRQYF. The chain is built from TRBV12-3 or TRBV12-4 and TRBJ2-7; weak D call: TRBD1 (5 bases). There are 11 residues in the CDR3. V was clipped by 2 bases and J by 9 bases, with 8 bases between them.

The chain carries TRBV10-1 and TRBJ2-7; 8 nucleotides agree with TRBD1. Germline V CDR1 and CDR2: WNHNN, SYGVQD (reference sequence). V was pared by 6 bases and J by 9 bases, with 13 bases of the junction left unmatched. This CDR3 has 14 amino acids. CDR3 sequence (DNA): TGCGCCAGCAGCCGTGCGGACAGGGTAGTCGGGCAGTACTTC. It translates to CASSRADRVVGQYF.

This chain joins TRBV7-3 and TRBJ2-1, with 12 bases that match TRBD1. Germline CDR1 is SGHTA and CDR2 is FQGTGA. The CDR3 covers 15 residues. Germline trimming cut 5 bases from V and 7 bases from J; bases unmatched to any gene: 6. CDR3 in amino acids: CASSTPGQGANEQFF. The CDR3 DNA sequence: TGTGCCAGCAGCACACCGGGACAGGGGGCAAATGAGCAGTTCTTC.

This clonotype was observed a handful of times. This sequence joins TRBV12-3 or TRBV12-4 and TRBJ2-3, with TRBD1 identical over 10 bases. Trimming removed 5 bases from V and 3 bases from J; junction bases left unmatched: 8. This CDR3 is built from 16 residues. In nucleotides, the CDR3 is TGTGCCAGCAGTCAGGACAGGGGGAGGGTGACAGATACGCAGTATTTT. Translated: CASSQDRGRVTDTQYF.

This clonotype came up a few times. The chain links TRBV12-3 or TRBV12-4 to TRBJ2-7; D is ambiguous. The V end was cut by 4 bases, the J end by 3 bases, with 10 bases between. This CDR3 spans 13 amino acids. Here the CDR3 reads CASSSVVRYEQYF. Here the CDR3 DNA reads TGTGCCAGCAGTTCGGTCGTCCGCTACGAGCAGTACTTC.